Each of the 16 T cell receptor beta chains below was sequenced from the same sample in a study of blood T cell repertoires in COVID-19. The protocol was immunoSEQ multiplex PCR, while the TCRdb copy is restricted to in-frame clones and leaves out a portion. The table lists about 130,000 clones, approximately 74% of them singletons. The sample comprised peripheral blood. The receptors here all came from a woman in her 70s with acute or convalescent COVID-19.

This clone was detected only a few times. J is TRBJ1-4 and V is TRBV28; no clear D gene. V was cut by 1 base and J by 1 base, with 4 bases left in between. This CDR3 is 14 amino acids long. Germline V gene lookup returns CDR1 MDHEN and CDR2 SYDVKM. The CDR3: CASSLSGTNEKLFF. Written as DNA, the CDR3 is TGTGCCAGCAGTTTATCCGGAACTAATGAAAAACTGTTTTTT. Looking up the rest from reference TRBV28 and TRBJ1-4 gives the full variable domain: DVKVTQSSRYLVKRTGEKVFLECVQDMDHENMFWYRQDPGLGLRLIYFSYDVKMKEKGDIPEGYSVSREKKERFSLILESASTNQTSMYLCASSLSGTNEKLFFGSGTQLSVL.

The gene calls are TRBV4-1 and TRBJ2-1, with TRBD2 identical over 9 bases. V gave up 3 bases and J gave up 4 bases; unmatched junction bases: 10. Germline V lookup: CDR1 MGHRA, CDR2 YSYEKL. The CDR3 covers 17 residues. CDR3 loop: CASSQVTSGPIYNEQFF. The CDR3 DNA follows: TGCGCCAGCAGCCAGGTGACTAGCGGTCCTATTTACAATGAGCAGTTCTTC.

The chain links TRBV2 to TRBJ2-3; 9 bases are shared with TRBD2. The V segment lost 6 bases and the J segment 9 bases; nucleotides outside the gene matches: 16. Germline V lookup: CDR1 SNHLY, CDR2 FYNNEI. This CDR3 is built from 16 residues. This CDR3 reads CASSAGGLALRGTQYF. The CDR3 DNA reads as TGTGCCAGCAGCGCCGGGGGACTAGCCCTCCGGGGGACGCAGTATTTT.

The rearrangement uses TRBV20-1 and TRBJ2-1, with a possible D match to TRBD1 (5 bases). Trimming took 3 bases from V and 7 from J, leaving 16 bases between them. Germline assignment: CDR1 DFQATT and CDR2 SNEGSKA (reference sequence). The CDR3 covers 14 residues. The CDR3 region is CSASEDTSWNEQFF. As DNA, the CDR3 is TGCAGTGCTAGTGAGGACACCTCTTGGAATGAGCAGTTCTTC.

The gene calls are TRBV2 and TRBJ2-3, with TRBD2 identical over 7 bases. The CDR3 spans 14 residues. With V trimmed by 8 bases and J by 2 bases, 7 bases remained unmatched. Germline V gives CDR1 SNHLY, CDR2 FYNNEI. The CDR3 DNA is TGTGCCAGCGGGGCTAGCGGATACACAGATACGCAGTATTTT. Protein sequence: CASGASGYTDTQYF.

The rearrangement uses TRBV7-9 and TRBJ1-2; the match to TRBD1 covers 7 bases. The CDR3 loop spans 17 amino acids. Trimming took 5 bases from V and 4 from J; bases not matched to a gene: 16. Looked up from germline, CDR1 is SEHNR and CDR2 is FQNEAQ (reference sequence). The CDR3 protein is CASSTGSTWTGPYGYTF. The CDR3 nucleotides read TGTGCCAGCAGCACAGGAAGCACATGGACAGGCCCCTATGGCTACACCTTC.

The chain recombines TRBV7-3 with TRBJ2-3, with a weak D call TRBD2 (6 bases). The germline V gene encodes CDR1 SGHTA and CDR2 FQGTGA. Between the trimmed V and J ends, which lost 2 bases and 3 bases, there was a span of 6 bases. The CDR3 is made up of 13 amino acids. The CDR3 DNA sequence: TGTGCCAGCAGCTTAGGGGGGACAGATACGCAGTATTTT. As protein: CASSLGGTDTQYF.

This chain joins TRBV19 and TRBJ2-2, with 12 bases aligning to TRBD2. CDR1 and CDR2 from the germline V gene are LNHDA and SQIVND (reference sequence). This CDR3 has 15 residues. Trimming took 3 bases from V and 7 from J; bases not matched to a gene: 3. In DNA, the CDR3 is TGTGCCAGTAGTATGCTAGCGGGAGGGCACGGGGAGCTGTTTTTT. This sequence encodes CASSMLAGGHGELFF.

The V gene is TRBV11-2, the J gene TRBJ2-1, with 10 bases aligning to TRBD2. Looked up from germline, CDR1 is SGHAT and CDR2 is FQNNGV. The J segment lost 8 bases and the V segment lost 3 bases, leaving 7 bases of the junction unmatched. CDR3 length equals 15 residues. The CDR3 loop reads CASSLERGGGYEQFF. The CDR3 DNA sequence: TGTGCCAGCAGCTTGGAGCGGGGGGGCGGTTATGAGCAGTTCTTC. The full variable domain, in which reference TRBV11-2 and TRBJ2-1 provide the parts outside the CDR3, is EAGVAQSPRYKIIEKRQSVAFWCNPISGHATLYWYQQILGQGPKLLIQFQNNGVVDDSQLPKDRFSAERLKGVDSTLKIQPAKLEDSAVYLCASSLERGGGYEQFFGPGTRLTVL.

The CDR3 region is CASTWGQRNTEAFF. The DNA of the CDR3 is TGTGCCAGCACCTGGGGACAGCGGAACACTGAAGCTTTCTTT. The chain recombines TRBV7-2 with TRBJ1-1; 7 nucleotides align to TRBD1. The CDR3 covers 14 residues. Trimming removed 7 bases from V and 1 base from J; junction bases left unmatched: 6. The germline gives CDR1 SGHTA, CDR2 FQGNSA. The full variable domain, its missing parts supplied by reference TRBV7-2 and TRBJ1-1, is GAGVSQSPSNKVTEKGKDVELRCDPISGHTALYWYRQSLGQGLEFLIYFQGNSAPDKSGLPSDRFSAERTGGSVSTLTIQRTQQEDSAVYLCASTWGQRNTEAFFGQGTRLTVV.

This clone has a single count. The chain has TRBV27 and TRBJ2-4; the D gene is possibly TRBD2 (6 bases). V gave up 3 bases and J gave up 6 bases, with 12 bases separating them. In germline, CDR1 is MNHEY, CDR2 SMNVEV (reference sequence). The CDR3 is 14 amino acids. In DNA, the CDR3 is TGTGCCAGCAGTTTCGGGGGAGGCGGAAACATTCAGTACTTC. Translating gives CASSFGGGGNIQYF.

The chain joins TRBV5-1 to TRBJ2-3; D uncertain. CDR1 is SGHRS, CDR2 YFSETQ, per germline. The CDR3 has 15 residues. V was clipped by 0 bases and J by 1 base, with 9 bases between them. The CDR3 bases are TGCGCCAGCAGCTTGGCAGGTCTGCGCACAGATACGCAGTATTTT. Translated: CASSLAGLRTDTQYF.

The chain is built from TRBV6-5 and TRBJ2-2; tentative D call: TRBD1 (6 bases). The length of the CDR3 is 15 residues. The V end was cut by 6 bases, the J end by 7 bases, with 18 bases between. Germline V CDR1 and CDR2: MNHEY, SVGAGI. The CDR3 region has the DNA TGTGCCAGCAGCCCATTGACAGGTCCTAGCGGGGAGCTGTTTTTT. This encodes CASSPLTGPSGELFF.

The rearrangement links TRBV9 to TRBJ2-7; D perhaps matches TRBD2 (6 bases). This CDR3 is 15 amino acids long. Germline lookup yields CDR1 SGDLS and CDR2 YYNGEE. V dropped 4 bases and J dropped 0 bases, with 14 bases sitting between them. CDR3 sequence reads: CASSPAGRSSYEQYF. As DNA, the CDR3 is TGTGCCAGCAGCCCAGCGGGTCGGAGCTCCTACGAGCAGTACTTC.

There are a few counts of this clone. The V gene is TRBV7-6, the J gene TRBJ1-4; 8 positions agree with TRBD1. The trim removed 5 bases at V and 7 bases at J, leaving 12 bases unmatched. CDR3 length: 16 amino acids. The germline V gene encodes CDR1 SGHVS and CDR2 FNYEAQ. The CDR3 sequence: CASSPRQGTLVEKLFF. CDR3 sequence (DNA): TGTGCCAGCAGCCCCAGACAGGGGACGTTGGTTGAAAAACTGTTTTTT.

This chain uses TRBV5-1 with TRBJ2-7; 7 bases are shared with TRBD2. The germline V gene encodes CDR1 SGHRS and CDR2 YFSETQ. The J segment lost 5 bases and the V segment lost 0 bases, leaving 5 bases of the junction unmatched. The CDR3 loop spans 14 amino acids. Here the CDR3 reads CASSLAGLIDEQYF. The CDR3 DNA reads as TGCGCCAGCAGCTTGGCGGGACTAATCGACGAGCAGTACTTC.